This record looks at one T cell receptor (beta chain) sequence and its context. This sample is drawn from a study of CD8 T cells in Susac syndrome. CD8+ and CD4+ T cells taken from blood had their TCR beta sequenced. Reverse transcription used roughly 0.5 to 1 ug RNA and random hexamers. TCRdb processed the immunoSEQ multiplex PCR reads anew with MiXCR; each CDR3 protein has one entry. Among approximately 70,000 distinct CDR3 sequences listed, just under 95% were seen once. Trimming stripped 3 bases from V and 0 bases from J, with 14 bases between. CDR1 is KGHDR, CDR2 SFDVKD, per germline. The CDR3 runs to 17 residues.

This chain uses TRBV24-1 with TRBJ2-1; no reliable D call. The sequencing sample was made of CD8+ T cells from PBMCs. The TCR originated in a human donor in good health. CDR3 sequence: CATSDTTNLISYNEQFF. Here the CDR3 DNA reads TGTGCCACCAGTGATACGACGAATTTAATCTCCTACAATGAGCAGTTCTTC.